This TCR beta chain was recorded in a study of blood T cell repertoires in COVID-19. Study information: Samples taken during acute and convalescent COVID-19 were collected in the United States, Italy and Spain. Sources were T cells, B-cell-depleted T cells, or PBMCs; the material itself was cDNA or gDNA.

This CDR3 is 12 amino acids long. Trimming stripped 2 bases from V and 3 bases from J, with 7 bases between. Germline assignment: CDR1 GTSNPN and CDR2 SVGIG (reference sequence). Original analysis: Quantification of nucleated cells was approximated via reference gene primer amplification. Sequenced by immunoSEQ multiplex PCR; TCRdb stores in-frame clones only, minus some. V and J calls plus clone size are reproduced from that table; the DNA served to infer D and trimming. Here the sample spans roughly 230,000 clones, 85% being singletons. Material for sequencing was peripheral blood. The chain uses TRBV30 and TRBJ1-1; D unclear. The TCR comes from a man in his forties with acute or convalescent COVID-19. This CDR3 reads CAWSPSYTEAFF. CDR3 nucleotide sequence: TGTGCCTGGAGTCCCTCTTACACTGAAGCTTTCTTT.